The 18 T cell receptor beta chains listed next were all sequenced from one sample in a study of blood T cell repertoires in COVID-19. Sequencing was performed with immunoSEQ multiplex PCR; in TCRdb, only in-frame clones are kept and a portion is missing. The data show a few hundred thousand clones, 90% seen once. Specimen: PBMCs or T cells enriched from blood (not recorded which). The receptors were sampled from a young man who had been exposed to COVID-19.

The chain combines TRBV5-6 with TRBJ1-6, with 8 bases lining up with TRBD1. CDR1 and CDR2 from the germline V gene are SGHDT and YYEEEE. V dropped 2 bases and J dropped 7; count of bases not matched to a gene: 8. The CDR3 totals 16 residues. The CDR3, as DNA: TGTGCCAGCAGCTTCACAGGGGGGGGCCGGAATTCACCCCTCCACTTT. It translates to CASSFTGGGRNSPLHF.

This chain links TRBV10-3 with TRBJ2-1; D perhaps matches TRBD2 (7 bases). Trimming pared 2 bases from V and 2 bases from J, leaving 16 bases between. The CDR3 totals 17 residues. Germline V CDR1 and CDR2: ENHRY, SYGVKD. The CDR3 nucleotides are TGTGCCATCAGTGAGGGGGGGGCTAGTGCGACCTACAATGAGCAGTTCTTC. Its translation is CAISEGGASATYNEQFF.

This clone was observed once. The chain joins TRBV3-1 (or the pseudogene TRBV3-2) to TRBJ1-1; no reliable D call. The CDR3 loop spans 14 amino acids. Germline-derived CDR1 and CDR2 are LGHDT and YNNKEL (reference sequence). V lost 0 bases, J lost 1 base, and 6 bases lay in between. CDR3 bases: TGTGCCAGCAGCCAAGATCACGGGAACACTGAAGCTTTCTTT. Encoded protein: CASSQDHGNTEAFF.

The rearrangement uses TRBV25-1 and TRBJ2-5; D is unclear. The CDR3 covers 14 residues. Deletions cut 3 bases from V and 1 base from J, with 9 bases between. Germline loops: CDR1 MGHDK, CDR2 SYGVNS. The CDR3 nucleotides are TGTGCCAGCAGTGATATCACGGTCCAAGAGACCCAGTACTTC. It codes for CASSDITVQETQYF.

The count of this clone is one. The chain joins TRBV19 to TRBJ1-1; perhaps TRBD1 as D (6 bases). CDR1 LNHDA and CDR2 SQIVND come from the germline V gene (reference sequence). This CDR3 comprises 15 residues. Trimming took 7 bases from V and 4 from J, leaving 19 bases between them. CDR3 region: CASNPTPTGTTEAFF. In DNA, the CDR3 is TGTGCCAGTAACCCAACCCCAACAGGGACCACTGAAGCTTTCTTT.

The chain carries TRBV18 and TRBJ2-7; TRBD1 is a possible D gene (5 bases). This CDR3 has 14 amino acids. Between the trimmed V and J ends, which lost 2 bases and 2 bases, there was a span of 10 bases. Looked up from germline, CDR1 is KGHSH and CDR2 is LQKENI. This chain's CDR3 is CASSPKGNTYEQYF. The CDR3 region has the DNA TGTGCCAGCTCACCAAAGGGGAACACCTACGAGCAGTACTTC.

The chain links TRBV11-2 to TRBJ2-2; 10 nucleotides align to TRBD1. J lost 4 bases, V lost 5 bases, and 4 bases had no gene match. The CDR3 runs to 15 residues. Germline values: CDR1 SGHAT, CDR2 FQNNGV. CDR3 nucleotides: TGTGCCAGCAGCCCCCGACAGGGGGCCACCGGGGAGCTGTTTTTT. As protein: CASSPRQGATGELFF. The entire variable domain, with the rest obtained from reference TRBV11-2 and TRBJ2-2, is as follows: EAGVAQSPRYKIIEKRQSVAFWCNPISGHATLYWYQQILGQGPKLLIQFQNNGVVDDSQLPKDRFSAERLKGVDSTLKIQPAKLEDSAVYLCASSPRQGATGELFFGEGSRLTVL.

This rearrangement joins TRBV3-1 (or the pseudogene TRBV3-2) to TRBJ2-1; D perhaps matches TRBD2 (5 bases). The CDR3 spans 14 residues. V dropped 0 bases and J dropped 8 bases, with 11 bases sitting between them. Germline V gene sequence: CDR1 LGHDT, CDR2 YNNKEL (reference sequence). The CDR3 protein is CASSQERVDDEQFF. CDR3 nucleotides: TGTGCCAGCAGCCAAGAGCGGGTGGACGATGAGCAGTTCTTC.

This chain uses TRBV27 with TRBJ2-5; TRBD2 agrees at 9 bases. CDR3 length: 16 residues. The V gene end was trimmed by 5 bases and the J gene end by 9 bases; junction bases not matched to a gene: 16. In germline, CDR1 is MNHEY, CDR2 SMNVEV (reference sequence). The CDR3 sequence is CASSLAGSVPREAQYF. The DNA for the CDR3 is TGTGCCAGCAGTCTAGCGGGATCCGTCCCGCGGGAGGCCCAGTACTTC.

The rearrangement links TRBV19 to TRBJ1-4; D remains unclear. V was shortened by 7 bases and J by 10 bases, with 25 bases between the two germline ends. This CDR3 contains 16 residues. Germline CDR1 LNHDA, CDR2 SQIVND (reference sequence). CDR3 region: CASNFYTFPDNRKLFF. In DNA form, the CDR3 reads TGTGCCAGTAATTTCTACACCTTCCCCGACAATCGAAAACTGTTTTTT.

This clone was seen a single time. This sequence joins TRBV5-1 and TRBJ2-2; 8 bases agree with TRBD1. V was pared by 2 bases and J by 0 bases, with 3 bases of the junction left unmatched. The germline CDR1 and CDR2 sequences are SGHRS and YFSETQ. The CDR3 loop spans 16 amino acids. The CDR3 loop reads CASSFRTGSNTGELFF. The CDR3 bases are TGCGCCAGCAGCTTCCGGACAGGGTCGAACACCGGGGAGCTGTTTTTT.

V and J are TRBV7-6 and TRBJ2-2; D may be TRBD1 (5 bases). This CDR3 region has 18 residues. Per the germline V gene, CDR1 is SGHVS and CDR2 is FNYEAQ. Deletions cut 1 base from V and 2 bases from J, with 17 bases between. The CDR3 coding sequence is TGTGCCAGCAGCTTAGAAAGGGGCGGCATTCCTAACACCGGGGAGCTGTTTTTT. It translates to CASSLERGGIPNTGELFF.

The V gene is TRBV29-1, the J gene TRBJ1-1, with 7 bases that match TRBD1. Unmatched junction bases numbered 6, after V lost 7 bases and J lost 1 base. Germline V gene sequence: CDR1 SQVTM, CDR2 ANQGSEA. The CDR3 has 13 amino acids. Here the CDR3 reads CSGGQGGNTEAFF. For the CDR3, the DNA is TGCAGCGGTGGGCAGGGGGGGAACACTGAAGCTTTCTTT.

This clone was seen once. Mismatch with germline at one junction end may stem from a read error. The gene calls are TRBV23-1 and TRBJ2-4; perhaps TRBD2 as D (5 bases). Being an ORF, TRBV23-1 has a function that is uncertain. The CDR3 spans 9 residues. The CDR3 region has the DNA TGCGCCAGCATCGAGGGTCTACTCTTC. This encodes CASIEGLLF.

The gene calls are TRBV3-1 (or the pseudogene TRBV3-2) and TRBJ2-1; perhaps TRBD2 as D (6 bases). CDR3 length: 15 residues. Germline CDR1 LGHDT, CDR2 YNNKEL (reference sequence). Trimming shortened V by 4 bases and J by 4 bases, and 14 bases separated the two germline ends. CDR3 loop: CASSPLGTGYNEQFF. DNA for the CDR3: TGTGCCAGCAGCCCTCTCGGGACTGGATACAATGAGCAGTTCTTC.

V usage is TRBV29-1 and J usage is TRBJ1-3; TRBD1 matches 7 bases. The V gene end was trimmed by 8 bases and the J gene end by 4 bases; junction bases not matched to a gene: 2. This CDR3 has 11 amino acids. Germline values: CDR1 SQVTM, CDR2 ANQGSEA. The chain's CDR3 is CSTGEGNTIYF. Here the CDR3 DNA reads TGCAGCACAGGGGAGGGAAACACCATATATTTT.

In its sample, this clone was seen once. The chain recombines TRBV7-9 with TRBJ2-7; 9 nucleotides match TRBD1. The CDR3 runs to 14 residues. V was clipped by 7 bases and J by 2 bases; unmatched bases: 6. Germline-derived CDR1 and CDR2 are SEHNR and FQNEAQ (reference sequence). CDR3 residues: CASTSQGATYEQYF. In nucleotides, the CDR3 is TGTGCCAGCACCTCACAGGGGGCGACCTACGAGCAGTACTTC.

The chain employs TRBV6-2 or TRBV6-3 and TRBJ1-2; D is uncertain. The CDR3 spans 15 residues. Trimming took 0 bases from V and 7 from J, leaving 15 bases between them. Germline CDR1 is MNHEY and CDR2 is SVGEGT. Here the CDR3 DNA reads TGTGCCAGCAGTTACTCCCCTCGGGTATCTAGTGGCTACACCTTC. Amino acids: CASSYSPRVSSGYTF.